These 22 T cell receptor beta chains were all obtained from the same sample, sequenced in a study of T cells expressing NK-cell markers. TCRdb reanalyzed the 5' RACE reads and collapses them to one entry per CDR3 protein, without DNA. Its table lists approximately 150,000 distinct CDR3 sequences. Specimen: blood T cells: a sorted CD56 or NKG2C T cell subset, CD4+ or CD8+ T cells, or bulk PBMC T cells (not recorded which). The receptors shown here come from a woman between 18 and 69 years old in good health.

The chain is built from TRBV2 and TRBJ2-1; there is no DNA to check the TCRdb D call of TRBD2. The germline V gene encodes CDR1 SNHLY and CDR2 FYNNEI. CDR3 length: 15 residues. This chain's CDR3 is CASTKGGSSYNEQFF.

The chain links TRBV4-1 to TRBJ2-7. Germline V gene lookup returns CDR1 MGHRA and CDR2 YSYEKL. The CDR3 length is 11 residues. CDR3 amino acids: CASSQDHEQYF.

J is TRBJ2-1 and V is TRBV19; TCRdb picks TRBD2, but there is no DNA to check that call. This CDR3 region has 18 residues. CDR1 and CDR2 (germline): LNHDA, SQIVND (reference sequence). This CDR3 reads CASSPRRVGWDPVGEQFF. Based on the CDR3 plus reference TRBV19 and TRBJ2-1, the full variable domain is DGGITQSPKYLFRKEGQNVTLSCEQNLNHDAMYWYRQDPGQGLRLIYYSQIVNDFQKGDIAEGYSVSREKKESFPLTVTSAQKNPTAFYLCASSPRRVGWDPVGEQFFGPGTRLTVL.

The chain couples TRBV7-8 to TRBJ1-2; TCRdb's assignment of TRBD1 cannot be checked, as there is no DNA. The CDR3 is made up of 17 amino acids. CDR1 SGHVS and CDR2 FQNEAQ come from the germline V gene. The CDR3 spells CASSAVYRASGNYGYTF.

The V call is TRBV6-1, the J call TRBJ2-7; TCRdb picks TRBD2, but there is no DNA to check that call. Per the germline V gene, CDR1 is MNHNS and CDR2 is SASEGT. This CDR3 comprises 13 residues. CDR3 loop: CASSGTSRQEQYF.

The chain carries TRBV5-1 and TRBJ2-1. Germline CDR1 is SGHRS and CDR2 is YFSETQ. CDR3 length equals 15 residues. The CDR3 here is CASSTQAGSYNEQFF. Combining the CDR3 with reference TRBV5-1 and TRBJ2-1 gives the whole variable domain KAGVTQTPRYLIKTRGQQVTLSCSPISGHRSVSWYQQTPGQGLQFLFEYFSETQRNKGNFPGRFSGRQFSNSRSEMNVSTLELGDSALYLCASSTQAGSYNEQFFGPGTRLTVL.

This sequence joins TRBV12-3 or TRBV12-4 and TRBJ1-2. The CDR3 runs 15 residues. The CDR3 loop reads CASSLARPASYGYTF.

The chain uses TRBV19 and TRBJ1-1; without DNA, the TCRdb call of TRBD1 cannot be checked. The CDR3 runs to 14 residues. The germline V gene encodes CDR1 LNHDA and CDR2 SQIVND (reference sequence). This CDR3 reads CATAGRGQNTEAFF.

The chain is built from TRBV10-3 and TRBJ1-1; TCRdb calls TRBD1, which cannot be checked without DNA. The CDR3 spans 16 residues. CDR1 and CDR2 from the germline V gene are ENHRY and SYGVKD. The CDR3 loop reads CAISDRTGRRVTEAFF.

The gene calls are TRBV7-3 and TRBJ2-5; TCRdb picks TRBD2, but there is no DNA to check that call. The V gene's germline CDR1 is SGHTA and CDR2 FQGTGA. The CDR3 length is 17 residues. The CDR3 loop is CASSQLRAAQGRETQYF.

J is TRBJ2-1 and V is TRBV4-1; TCRdb calls TRBD2, which cannot be checked without DNA. This CDR3 has 12 residues. Germline CDR1 reads MGHRA; CDR2 reads YSYEKL. CDR3 sequence: CARGRGNNEQFF.

The chain links TRBV28 to TRBJ1-5. This CDR3 has 15 amino acids. CDR1 MDHEN and CDR2 SYDVKM come from the germline V gene. This chain's CDR3 is CASSLLGREDQPQHF. Full variable domain (remainder filled in from reference TRBV28 and TRBJ1-5): DVKVTQSSRYLVKRTGEKVFLECVQDMDHENMFWYRQDPGLGLRLIYFSYDVKMKEKGDIPEGYSVSREKKERFSLILESASTNQTSMYLCASSLLGREDQPQHFGDGTRLSIL.

Here the CDR3 reads CASRPALRTVGELFF. This rearrangement joins TRBV6-1 to TRBJ2-2; there is no DNA to check the TCRdb D call of TRBD2. This CDR3 has 15 residues. Germline assignment: CDR1 MNHNS and CDR2 SASEGT.

The genes are TRBV7-2 and TRBJ1-1; no DNA is available, so the TRBD1 call from TCRdb remains unchecked. This CDR3 is 14 amino acids long. Germline-derived CDR1 and CDR2 are SGHTA and FQGNSA. The CDR3 reads CASSPGSANTEAFF.

V usage is TRBV6-1 and J usage is TRBJ2-1; the TCRdb D gene call, TRBD2, has no DNA to confirm it. The CDR3 has 14 residues. Germline loops: CDR1 MNHNS, CDR2 SASEGT. CDR3 sequence: CASNIAGAYNEQFF.

The rearrangement uses TRBV7-9 and TRBJ1-3; TCRdb lists TRBD1, though no DNA is available to test this call. CDR1 and CDR2 (germline): SEHNR, FQNEAQ (reference sequence). The CDR3 has 14 residues. This chain's CDR3 is CASISTGSGNTIYF.

J is TRBJ1-1 and V is TRBV20-1; TCRdb calls TRBD1, which cannot be checked without DNA. CDR3 length equals 17 residues. From germline, CDR1 is DFQATT and CDR2 SNEGSKA (reference sequence). CDR3 amino acids: CSARDGVSGAVDGEAFF.

The chain combines TRBV12-3 or TRBV12-4 with TRBJ2-1; the D gene TCRdb calls, TRBD1, cannot be checked with no DNA. The CDR3 consists of 15 residues. This CDR3 is CASSLHDRGLRGQFF.

The chain links TRBV18 to TRBJ1-1; the TCRdb D gene call, TRBD1, has no DNA to confirm it. CDR3 length equals 13 residues. Germline V gene sequence: CDR1 KGHSH, CDR2 LQKENI. CDR3 loop: CASSPIPRGEAFF.

The rearrangement uses TRBV5-1 and TRBJ2-3. Looked up from germline, CDR1 is SGHRS and CDR2 is YFSETQ. The CDR3 loop spans 14 amino acids. The CDR3 sequence is CASSLATDTDTQYF.

CDR3 loop: CASSPARSSYEQYF. The chain combines TRBV18 with TRBJ2-7. Germline assignment: CDR1 KGHSH and CDR2 LQKENI. This CDR3 region has 14 residues.

The chain carries TRBV7-3 and TRBJ2-3; TCRdb's assignment of TRBD1 cannot be checked, as there is no DNA. Germline assignment: CDR1 SGHTA and CDR2 FQGTGA. There are 17 residues in the CDR3. The CDR3 reads CASSLKWSGGGPDTQYF.